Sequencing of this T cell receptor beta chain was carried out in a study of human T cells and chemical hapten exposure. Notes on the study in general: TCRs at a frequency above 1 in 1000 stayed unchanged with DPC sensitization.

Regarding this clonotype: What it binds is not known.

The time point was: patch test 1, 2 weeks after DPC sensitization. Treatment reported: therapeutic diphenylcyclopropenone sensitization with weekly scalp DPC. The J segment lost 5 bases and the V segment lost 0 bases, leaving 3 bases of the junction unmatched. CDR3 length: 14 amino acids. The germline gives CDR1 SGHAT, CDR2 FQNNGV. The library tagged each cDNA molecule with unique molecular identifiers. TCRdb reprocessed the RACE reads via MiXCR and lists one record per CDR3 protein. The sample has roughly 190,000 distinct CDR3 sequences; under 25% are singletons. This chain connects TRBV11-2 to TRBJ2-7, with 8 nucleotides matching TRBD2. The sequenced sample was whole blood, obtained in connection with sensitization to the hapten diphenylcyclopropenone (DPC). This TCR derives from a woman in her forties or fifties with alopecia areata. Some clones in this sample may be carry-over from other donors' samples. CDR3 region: CASSLERGVHEQYF. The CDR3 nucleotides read TGTGCCAGCAGCTTAGAGCGGGGGGTACACGAGCAGTACTTC.